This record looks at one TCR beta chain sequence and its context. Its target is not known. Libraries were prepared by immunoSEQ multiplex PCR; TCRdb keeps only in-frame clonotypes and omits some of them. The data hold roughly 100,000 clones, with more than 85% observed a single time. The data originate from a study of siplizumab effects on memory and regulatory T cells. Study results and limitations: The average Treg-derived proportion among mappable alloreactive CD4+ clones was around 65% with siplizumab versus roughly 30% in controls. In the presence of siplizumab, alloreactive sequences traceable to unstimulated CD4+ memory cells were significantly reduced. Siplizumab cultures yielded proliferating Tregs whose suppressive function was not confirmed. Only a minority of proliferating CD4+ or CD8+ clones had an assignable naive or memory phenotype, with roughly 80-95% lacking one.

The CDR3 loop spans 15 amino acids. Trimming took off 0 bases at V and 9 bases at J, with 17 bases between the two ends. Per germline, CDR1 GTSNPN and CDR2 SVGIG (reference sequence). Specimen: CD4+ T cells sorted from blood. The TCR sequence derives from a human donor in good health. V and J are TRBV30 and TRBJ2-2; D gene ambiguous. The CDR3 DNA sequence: TGTGCCTGGAGTGTAGCCGGCTCTCGGGCCCGGGAGCTGTTTTTT. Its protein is CAWSVAGSRARELFF.